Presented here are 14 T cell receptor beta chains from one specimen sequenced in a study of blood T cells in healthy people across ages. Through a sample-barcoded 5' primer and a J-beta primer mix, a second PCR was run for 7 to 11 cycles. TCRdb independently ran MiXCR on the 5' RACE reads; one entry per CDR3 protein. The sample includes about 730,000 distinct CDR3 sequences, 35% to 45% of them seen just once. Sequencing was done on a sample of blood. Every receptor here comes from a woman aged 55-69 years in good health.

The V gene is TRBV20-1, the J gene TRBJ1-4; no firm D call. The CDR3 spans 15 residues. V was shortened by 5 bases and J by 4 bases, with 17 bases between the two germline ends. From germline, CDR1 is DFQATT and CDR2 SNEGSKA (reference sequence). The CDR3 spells CSAPRVRAFNEKLFF. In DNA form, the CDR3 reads TGCAGTGCTCCAAGGGTCCGGGCGTTTAATGAAAAACTGTTTTTT.

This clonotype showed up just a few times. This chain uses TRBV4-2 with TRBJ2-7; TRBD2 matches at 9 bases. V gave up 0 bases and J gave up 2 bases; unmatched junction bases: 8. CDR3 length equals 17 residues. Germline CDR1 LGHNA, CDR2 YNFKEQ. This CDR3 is CASSQDPTTSGPYEQYF. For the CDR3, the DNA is TGTGCCAGCAGCCAAGATCCTACGACTAGCGGACCCTACGAGCAGTACTTC.

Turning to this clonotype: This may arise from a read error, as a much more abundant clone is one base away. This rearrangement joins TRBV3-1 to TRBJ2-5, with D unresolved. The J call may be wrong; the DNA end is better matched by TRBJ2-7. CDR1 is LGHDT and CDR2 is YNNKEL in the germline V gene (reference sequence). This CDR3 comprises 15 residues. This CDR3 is CASSQDQNGSYEQYF. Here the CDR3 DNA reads TGTGCCAGCAGCCAAGATCAAAATGGGTCCTACGAGCAGTACTTC.

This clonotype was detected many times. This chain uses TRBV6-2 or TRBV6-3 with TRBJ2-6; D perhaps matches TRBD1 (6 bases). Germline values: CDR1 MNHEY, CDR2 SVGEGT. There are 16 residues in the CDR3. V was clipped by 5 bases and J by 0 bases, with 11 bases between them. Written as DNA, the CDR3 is TGTGCCAGCAGTCCTACAGGGAGCTCTGGGGCCAACGTCCTGACTTTC. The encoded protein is CASSPTGSSGANVLTF.

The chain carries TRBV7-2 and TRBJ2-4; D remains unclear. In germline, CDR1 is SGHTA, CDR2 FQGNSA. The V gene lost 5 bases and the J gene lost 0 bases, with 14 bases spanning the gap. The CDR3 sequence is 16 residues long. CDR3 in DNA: TGTGCCAGCAGCCACAGCGACAAGCTAGCCAAAAACATTCAGTACTTC. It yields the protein CASSHSDKLAKNIQYF.

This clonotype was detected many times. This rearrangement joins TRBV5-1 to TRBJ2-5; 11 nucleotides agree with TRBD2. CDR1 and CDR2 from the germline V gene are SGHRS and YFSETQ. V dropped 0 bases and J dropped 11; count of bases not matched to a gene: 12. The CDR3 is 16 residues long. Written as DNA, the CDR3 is TGCGCCAGCAGCTTGGGGGGACTAGCGGAGTTATGGGAGCAGTACTTC. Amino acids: CASSLGGLAELWEQYF.

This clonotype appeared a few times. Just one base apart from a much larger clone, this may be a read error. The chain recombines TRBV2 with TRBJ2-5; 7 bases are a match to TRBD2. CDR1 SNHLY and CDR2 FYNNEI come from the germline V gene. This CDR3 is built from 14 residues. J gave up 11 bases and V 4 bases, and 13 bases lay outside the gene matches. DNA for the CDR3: TGTGCCAGCAGTGCCGGGAGGACCGACAATGAGCAGTACTTC. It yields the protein CASSAGRTDNEQYF.

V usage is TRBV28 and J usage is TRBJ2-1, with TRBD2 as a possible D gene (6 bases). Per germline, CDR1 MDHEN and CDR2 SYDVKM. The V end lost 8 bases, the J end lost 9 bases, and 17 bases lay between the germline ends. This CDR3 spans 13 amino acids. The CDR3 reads CASYPGEPLEQFF. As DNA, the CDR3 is TGTGCCAGCTATCCGGGGGAGCCCCTTGAGCAGTTCTTC.

Here the CDR3 DNA reads TGTGCCAGCAGCTGGACAGGAGAAAGATCCAGGAACACTGAAGCTTTCTTT. It is translated as CASSWTGERSRNTEAFF. This rearrangement joins TRBV5-5 to TRBJ1-1, with 7 nucleotides matching TRBD1. Per the germline V gene, CDR1 is SGHKS and CDR2 is YYEKEE (reference sequence). The CDR3 contains 17 residues. J was trimmed by 1 base and V by 3 bases; bases with no gene match: 12.

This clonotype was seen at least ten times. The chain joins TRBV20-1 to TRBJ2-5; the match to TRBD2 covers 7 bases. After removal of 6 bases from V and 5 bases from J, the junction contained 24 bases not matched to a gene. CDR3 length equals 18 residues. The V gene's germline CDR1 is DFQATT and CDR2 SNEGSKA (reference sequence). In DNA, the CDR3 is TGCAGTGCGCCGGGCCGGGGGAGGAGGGAGGGCTTCTGGGAGACCCAGTACTTC. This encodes CSAPGRGRREGFWETQYF.

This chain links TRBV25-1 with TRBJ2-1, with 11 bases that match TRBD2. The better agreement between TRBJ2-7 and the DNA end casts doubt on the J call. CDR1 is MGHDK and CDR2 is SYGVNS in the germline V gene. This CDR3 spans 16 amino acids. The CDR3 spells CASSHLAGGPYNEQYF. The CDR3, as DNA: TGTGCCAGCAGTCACCTAGCGGGGGGCCCGTACAATGAGCAGTACTTC.

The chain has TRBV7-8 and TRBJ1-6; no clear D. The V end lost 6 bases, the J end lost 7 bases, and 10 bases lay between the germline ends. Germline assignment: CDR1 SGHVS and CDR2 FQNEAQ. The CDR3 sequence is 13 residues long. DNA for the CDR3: TGTGCCAGCAGAAGACTTAGCAATTCACCCCTCCACTTT. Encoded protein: CASRRLSNSPLHF.

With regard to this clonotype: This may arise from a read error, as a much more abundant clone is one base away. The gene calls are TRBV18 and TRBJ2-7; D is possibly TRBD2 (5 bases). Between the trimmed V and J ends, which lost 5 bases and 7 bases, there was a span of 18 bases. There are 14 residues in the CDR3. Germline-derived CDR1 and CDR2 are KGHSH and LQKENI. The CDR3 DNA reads TGTGCCAGCTCAACCGGATCGGCGGGTCCTGAGCAGTACTTC. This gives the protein CASSTGSAGPEQYF.

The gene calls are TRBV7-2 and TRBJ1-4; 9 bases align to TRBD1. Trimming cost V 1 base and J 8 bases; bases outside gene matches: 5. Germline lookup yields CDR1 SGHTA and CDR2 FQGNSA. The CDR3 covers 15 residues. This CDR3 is CASSLGGQGGEKLFF. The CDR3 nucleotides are TGTGCCAGCAGCTTAGGGGGACAGGGAGGAGAAAAACTGTTTTTT.